This T cell receptor (beta chain) appears in the sequencing data of a study of blood T cell repertoires in COVID-19 (TCRdb year 2020). Regarding the research as a whole: Samples covering the acute and convalescent phases of COVID-19 were provided by collaborators in the United States, Italy and Spain. The material from the prospective study consisted of cDNA or gDNA derived from T cells, B-cell-depleted T cells, or PBMCs. Deeply sampled blood TCRbeta repertoires from subjects exposed to, actively infected with, or recovered from COVID-19 were included in the dataset. The repertoires were released in a freely available public database intended as a resource for research on the immune response to SARS-CoV-2. The samples were drawn from the first 160 participants of the ongoing ImmuneRACE study and from about 1,200 subjects provided by 6 global collaborators. Sample metadata almost always included a de-identified subject ID, COVID-19 status, age in years and sex. HLA class I and class II types, where available, came from metadata supplied by the sample provider rather than from assay-based typing. The paper's findings and limits, for the study overall: The amount of clinical and demographic metadata varied by source and participant and was provided uncurated.

As concerns this clone: No cognate antigen has been identified for it. One base away there is no much larger clone; base qualities are not given.

Participants in the prospective study were aged about 18 to 95 years, lived in 20 to 25 United States geographic areas, and enrolled through a virtual design. To assign participants to cohorts, the prospective study relied on clinical history that participants themselves reported in a screening survey and a study questionnaire. Exposed participants had been in contact with someone with a PCR-confirmed or clinician-diagnosed COVID-19 case within 2 weeks of study entry. In the prospective study, mobile phlebotomists collected whole blood, serum and a nasopharyngeal or oropharyngeal swab from each participant. Over a roughly two-month period, participants in the prospective study had the option of providing additional blood draws and questionnaires. Before DNA extraction, blood samples from the prospective study were shipped at room temperature or frozen. V was cut back by 0 bases and J by 1 base, leaving a gap of 7 bases between them. The CDR3 sequence holds 14 residues, the cysteine and phenylalanine included. Of the read, only the CDR3 DNA is kept; its 42 bases are in frame from base 1. Looking up the germline V gene (reference sequence) yields CDR1 SGHNT and CDR2 YYREEE.

TCRbeta CDR3 regions were amplified from genomic DNA by means of the immunoSEQ Assay, a bias-controlled multiplex PCR. The source study handled its data this way. The number of nucleated cells in each sample was estimated from the amplification of reference gene primers within the assay. To quantify the absolute abundance of each unique TCRbeta CDR3 rearrangement, sequence reads were collapsed and filtered. For each sample, productive Simpson clonality was calculated by taking the square root of Simpson's diversity index across productive rearrangements. TCRdb took over this immuneACCESS table, retaining in-frame rearrangements with V and J assigned. Such tables are incomplete; in checked studies, under half of the missing clones stem from an unresolved V gene, and the remainder is unexplained. V and J calls and clone size are those listed in that table; D and trimming were worked out from the DNA. For this sample there are around 200,000 clones; 75% to 90% appear just once. Of the sample, around 4.5% is held by the ten largest clones.

The chain is assembled from TRBV5-4 and TRBJ1-1; the D gene is perhaps TRBD1, from 5 matching bases. The TCR sequence derives from a woman in her twenties or thirties who had been exposed to COVID-19. Sequenced sample: PBMCs or T cells enriched from blood (not recorded which). CDR3 reads: CASSLVQGNTEAFF. The base sequence is TGTGCCAGCAGCTTGGTTCAGGGGAACACTGAAGCTTTCTTT.